Given below is one T cell receptor beta chain in context. The method was immunoSEQ multiplex PCR; TCRdb's version includes in-frame clones alone and lacks a portion of them. The sample holds some 62,000 clones, 98% seen once. This specimen comes from a study of Tregs in tolerant kidney transplant recipients. Trimming cost V 6 bases and J 2 bases; bases outside gene matches: 3. Per the germline V gene, CDR1 is MDHEN and CDR2 is SYDVKM. The CDR3 runs 13 residues. The rearrangement uses TRBV28 and TRBJ2-5, with 7 bases identical to TRBD1. This TCR was recovered from a human donor who received a combined kidney and bone marrow transplant. The sequenced sample was Tregs from blood, obtained before the transplant. CDR3 sequence: CASRKTGQETQYF. The CDR3 DNA sequence: TGTGCCAGCAGAAAGACAGGGCAAGAGACCCAGTACTTC.